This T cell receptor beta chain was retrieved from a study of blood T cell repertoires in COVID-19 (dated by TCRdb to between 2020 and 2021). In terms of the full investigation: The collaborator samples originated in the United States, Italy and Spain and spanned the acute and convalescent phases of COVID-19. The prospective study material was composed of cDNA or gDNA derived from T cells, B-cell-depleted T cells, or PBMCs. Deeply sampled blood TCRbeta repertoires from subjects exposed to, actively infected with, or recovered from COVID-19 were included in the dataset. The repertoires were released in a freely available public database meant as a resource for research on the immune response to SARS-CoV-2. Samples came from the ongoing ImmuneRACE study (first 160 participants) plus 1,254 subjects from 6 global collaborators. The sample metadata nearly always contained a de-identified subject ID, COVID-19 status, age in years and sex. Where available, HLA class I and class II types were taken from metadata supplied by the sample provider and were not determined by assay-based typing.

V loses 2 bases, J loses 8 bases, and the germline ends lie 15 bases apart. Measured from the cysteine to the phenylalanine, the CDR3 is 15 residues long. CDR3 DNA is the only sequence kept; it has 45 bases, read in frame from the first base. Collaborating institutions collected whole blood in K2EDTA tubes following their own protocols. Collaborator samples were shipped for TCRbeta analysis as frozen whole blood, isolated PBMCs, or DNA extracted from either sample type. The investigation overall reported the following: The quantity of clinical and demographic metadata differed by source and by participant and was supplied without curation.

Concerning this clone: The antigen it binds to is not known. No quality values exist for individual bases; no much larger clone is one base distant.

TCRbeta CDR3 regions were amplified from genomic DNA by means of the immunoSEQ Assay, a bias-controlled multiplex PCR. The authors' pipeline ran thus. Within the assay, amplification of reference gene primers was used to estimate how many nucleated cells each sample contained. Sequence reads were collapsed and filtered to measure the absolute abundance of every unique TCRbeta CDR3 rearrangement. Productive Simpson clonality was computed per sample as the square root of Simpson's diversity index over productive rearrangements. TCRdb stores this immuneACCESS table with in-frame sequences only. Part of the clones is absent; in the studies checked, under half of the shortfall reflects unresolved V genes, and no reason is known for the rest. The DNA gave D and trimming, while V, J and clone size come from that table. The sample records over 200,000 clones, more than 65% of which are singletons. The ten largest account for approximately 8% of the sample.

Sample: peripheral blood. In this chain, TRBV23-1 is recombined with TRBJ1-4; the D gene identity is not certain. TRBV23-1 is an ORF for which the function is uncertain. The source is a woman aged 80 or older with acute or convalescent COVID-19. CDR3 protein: CASSQGPDSEEKLFF. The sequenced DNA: TGCGCCAGCAGTCAAGGTCCGGACTCAGAGGAAAAACTGTTTTTT.